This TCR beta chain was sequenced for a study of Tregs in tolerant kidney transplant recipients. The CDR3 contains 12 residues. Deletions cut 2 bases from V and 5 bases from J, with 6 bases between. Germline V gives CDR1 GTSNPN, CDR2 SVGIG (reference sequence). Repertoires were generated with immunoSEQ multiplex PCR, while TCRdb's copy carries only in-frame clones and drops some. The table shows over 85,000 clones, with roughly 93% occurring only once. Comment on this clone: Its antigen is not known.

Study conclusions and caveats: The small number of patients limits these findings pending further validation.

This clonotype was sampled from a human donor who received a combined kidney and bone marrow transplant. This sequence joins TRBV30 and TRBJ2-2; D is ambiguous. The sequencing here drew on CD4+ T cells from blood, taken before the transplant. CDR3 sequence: CAWSSVTGELFF. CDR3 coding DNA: TGTGCCTGGAGTTCAGTTACCGGGGAGCTGTTTTTT.